A selection of T cell receptor beta chains follows, all from one sample in a study of somatic mutations in T cells in chronic GVHD. Assay used: immunoSEQ multiplex PCR; TCRdb lists only in-frame clones, some missing. The sample has 12,000 to 15,000 clones, around 80% seen once. Sequenced sample: Vbeta20-negative CD4+ T cells from blood. All receptors derive from a male patient between 45 and 60 years old with chronic graft-versus-host disease. A share of the T cells may be of graft donor origin. Each CDR3 is given with its conserved first and last residue. Fields, in order: D gene, V gene, CDR3 length, clone size, J gene, CDR3 protein, CDR3 DNA. The D gene is left open where the match is weak. Part of the rows lack a size; the others show once, few, many or a class for expanded clones.

d_call: -
v_call: TRBV28
cdr3_length: 14
clone_size: few
j_call: TRBJ2-7
cdr3_aa: CASSPLGLTPEQYF
cdr3_nt: TGTGCCAGCAGCCCCCTGGGACTGACGCCCGAGCAGTACTTC

d_call: TRBD1
v_call: TRBV7-9
cdr3_length: 17
clone_size: -
j_call: TRBJ2-7
cdr3_aa: CASSSKTGGSRSYEQYF
cdr3_nt: TGTGCCAGCAGCTCGAAAACAGGGGGTAGCAGGTCCTACGAGCAGTACTTC

d_call: TRBD1
v_call: TRBV29-1
cdr3_length: 14
clone_size: -
j_call: TRBJ2-3
cdr3_aa: CSVEDGTGTDTQYF
cdr3_nt: TGCAGCGTTGAAGACGGGACAGGGACAGATACGCAGTATTTT

d_call: TRBD1
v_call: TRBV5-8
cdr3_length: 17
clone_size: -
j_call: TRBJ1-1
cdr3_aa: CASRDTGGAGWNTEAFF
cdr3_nt: TGTGCCAGCAGGGATACAGGGGGCGCCGGGTGGAACACTGAAGCTTTCTTT

d_call: TRBD2
v_call: TRBV2
cdr3_length: 14
clone_size: few
j_call: TRBJ2-3
cdr3_aa: CASSLAASTDTQYF
cdr3_nt: TGTGCCAGCAGTCTAGCGGCAAGCACAGATACGCAGTATTTT

d_call: TRBD1
v_call: TRBV19
cdr3_length: 14
clone_size: -
j_call: TRBJ1-1
cdr3_aa: CASRMGQLDTEAFF
cdr3_nt: TGTGCCAGTAGGATGGGACAGTTGGACACTGAAGCTTTCTTT

d_call: -
v_call: TRBV11-2
cdr3_length: 11
clone_size: -
j_call: TRBJ1-1
cdr3_aa: CASSLMTEASF
cdr3_nt: TGTGCCAGCAGCTTAATGACTGAAGCTTCCTTT

d_call: TRBD1
v_call: TRBV7-8
cdr3_length: 15
clone_size: -
j_call: TRBJ2-7
cdr3_aa: CASSEGTGITYEQYF
cdr3_nt: TGTGCCAGCAGCGAGGGGACAGGGATTACCTACGAGCAGTACTTC

d_call: -
v_call: TRBV7-9
cdr3_length: 13
clone_size: -
j_call: TRBJ2-1
cdr3_aa: CASSLRVAHEQFF
cdr3_nt: TGTGCCAGCAGCCTACGGGTGGCTCATGAGCAGTTCTTC

d_call: TRBD2
v_call: TRBV7-2
cdr3_length: 17
clone_size: -
j_call: TRBJ2-7
cdr3_aa: CASSDPGGGGAAFEQYF
cdr3_nt: TGTGCCAGCAGCGACCCCGGGGGCGGGGGGGCGGCATTCGAGCAGTACTTC

d_call: -
v_call: TRBV10-1
cdr3_length: 14
clone_size: -
j_call: TRBJ1-2
cdr3_aa: CASSESLEGHGYTF
cdr3_nt: TGCGCCAGCAGTGAGTCGTTGGAGGGACATGGCTACACCTTC

d_call: TRBD2
v_call: TRBV28
cdr3_length: 15
clone_size: -
j_call: TRBJ2-3
cdr3_aa: CASSSRVSGGYTQYF
cdr3_nt: TGTGCCAGCAGTTCTCGTGTTAGCGGGGGTTATACGCAGTATTTT

d_call: TRBD1
v_call: TRBV9
cdr3_length: 16
clone_size: -
j_call: TRBJ2-7
cdr3_aa: CASSVGGQGYSYEQYF
cdr3_nt: TGTGCCAGCAGCGTAGGGGGACAGGGTTACTCCTACGAGCAGTACTTC

d_call: TRBD1
v_call: TRBV29-1
cdr3_length: 11
clone_size: -
j_call: TRBJ1-1
cdr3_aa: CSVVGQGRPFF
cdr3_nt: TGCAGCGTAGTAGGACAGGGAAGACCTTTCTTT

d_call: TRBD1
v_call: TRBV29-1
cdr3_length: 15
clone_size: -
j_call: TRBJ2-6
cdr3_aa: CSVEMRGRGANVLTF
cdr3_nt: TGCAGCGTTGAAATGAGGGGGCGAGGGGCCAACGTCCTGACTTTC

d_call: -
v_call: TRBV14
cdr3_length: 16
clone_size: -
j_call: TRBJ2-5
cdr3_aa: CASSQDSGARGETQYF
cdr3_nt: TGTGCCAGCAGCCAAGATTCGGGAGCAAGAGGAGAGACCCAGTACTTC

d_call: -
v_call: TRBV7-2
cdr3_length: 18
clone_size: -
j_call: TRBJ2-6
cdr3_aa: CASSFQPLHYSGANVLTF
cdr3_nt: TGTGCCAGCAGCTTCCAACCTTTACACTACTCTGGGGCCAACGTCCTGACTTTC

d_call: TRBD1
v_call: TRBV5-4
cdr3_length: 16
clone_size: -
j_call: TRBJ1-2
cdr3_aa: CASSPGQGAVLYGYTF
cdr3_nt: TGTGCCAGCAGCCCCGGACAGGGGGCGGTACTCTATGGCTACACCTTC

d_call: TRBD2
v_call: TRBV19
cdr3_length: 14
clone_size: -
j_call: TRBJ2-2
cdr3_aa: CASIAGAHTGELFF
cdr3_nt: TGTGCCAGTATAGCGGGAGCCCACACCGGGGAGCTGTTTTTT

d_call: TRBD2
v_call: TRBV10-3
cdr3_length: 14
clone_size: -
j_call: TRBJ2-2
cdr3_aa: CAIKGLADTGELFF
cdr3_nt: TGTGCCATCAAGGGACTAGCGGACACCGGGGAGCTGTTTTTT

d_call: TRBD1
v_call: TRBV5-6
cdr3_length: 14
clone_size: -
j_call: TRBJ1-2
cdr3_aa: CASSQGQGNYGYTF
cdr3_nt: TGTGCCAGCAGCCAGGGACAGGGGAACTATGGCTACACCTTC

d_call: TRBD1
v_call: TRBV18
cdr3_length: 14
clone_size: few
j_call: TRBJ2-2
cdr3_aa: CASPTGGNTGELFF
cdr3_nt: TGTGCCAGCCCCACAGGGGGCAACACCGGGGAGCTGTTTTTT

d_call: -
v_call: TRBV7-2
cdr3_length: 14
clone_size: once
j_call: TRBJ2-7
cdr3_aa: CASSLAGAYYEQYF
cdr3_nt: TGTGCCAGCAGCTTAGCGGGGGCCTACTACGAGCAGTACTTC

d_call: -
v_call: TRBV20-1
cdr3_length: 11
clone_size: -
j_call: TRBJ1-4
cdr3_aa: CSARGGEKLFF
cdr3_nt: TGCAGTGCTAGAGGCGGGGAAAAACTGTTTTTT

d_call: -
v_call: TRBV27
cdr3_length: 15
clone_size: once
j_call: TRBJ1-1
cdr3_aa: CASNPWGVKNTEAFF
cdr3_nt: TGTGCCAGCAACCCCTGGGGGGTGAAGAACACTGAAGCTTTCTTT

d_call: -
v_call: TRBV10-1
cdr3_length: 15
clone_size: -
j_call: TRBJ2-1
cdr3_aa: CASTPKGDLRGEQFF
cdr3_nt: TGCGCCAGCACGCCTAAGGGGGACCTTCGGGGTGAGCAGTTCTTC

d_call: -
v_call: TRBV7-6
cdr3_length: 15
clone_size: once
j_call: TRBJ2-1
cdr3_aa: CASSLAPTRGNEQFF
cdr3_nt: TGTGCCAGCAGCTTAGCGCCGACTAGGGGAAATGAGCAGTTCTTC

d_call: -
v_call: TRBV29-1
cdr3_length: 18
clone_size: -
j_call: TRBJ2-2
cdr3_aa: CSVEEALGRAEGTGELFF
cdr3_nt: TGCAGCGTTGAAGAGGCCCTGGGCAGGGCGGAGGGCACCGGGGAGCTGTTTTTT

d_call: -
v_call: TRBV4-1
cdr3_length: 14
clone_size: -
j_call: TRBJ1-2
cdr3_aa: CASSQDPRGYGYTF
cdr3_nt: TGCGCCAGCAGCCAAGATCCCAGAGGCTATGGCTACACCTTC

d_call: TRBD1
v_call: TRBV29-1
cdr3_length: 13
clone_size: -
j_call: TRBJ1-4
cdr3_aa: CSAQGDTNEKLFF
cdr3_nt: TGCAGCGCCCAGGGGGATACTAATGAAAAACTGTTTTTT

d_call: -
v_call: TRBV7-2
cdr3_length: 14
clone_size: once
j_call: TRBJ1-2
cdr3_aa: CASSPGHFTYGYTF
cdr3_nt: TGTGCCAGCAGCCCCGGACACTTTACCTATGGCTACACCTTC

d_call: TRBD1
v_call: TRBV7-2
cdr3_length: 16
clone_size: -
j_call: TRBJ2-5
cdr3_aa: CASSLASGTGQETQYF
cdr3_nt: TGTGCCAGCAGCTTAGCGAGCGGGACAGGGCAAGAGACCCAGTACTTC

d_call: -
v_call: TRBV11-2
cdr3_length: 13
clone_size: -
j_call: TRBJ1-1
cdr3_aa: CASTPLRETEAFF
cdr3_nt: TGTGCCAGCACCCCATTGCGAGAAACTGAAGCTTTCTTT

d_call: TRBD1
v_call: TRBV28
cdr3_length: 14
clone_size: few
j_call: TRBJ1-2
cdr3_aa: CASSWTGGPYGYTF
cdr3_nt: TGTGCCAGCTCTTGGACAGGTGGGCCCTATGGCTACACCTTC

d_call: -
v_call: TRBV27
cdr3_length: 15
clone_size: -
j_call: TRBJ1-1
cdr3_aa: CASSLSTGKVREAFF
cdr3_nt: TGTGCCAGCAGTCTCTCCACAGGGAAAGTAAGGGAAGCTTTCTTT

d_call: TRBD2
v_call: TRBV11-3
cdr3_length: 16
clone_size: -
j_call: TRBJ2-1
cdr3_aa: CASSSRGGRVYNEQFF
cdr3_nt: TGTGCCAGCAGCTCAAGGGGCGGGAGGGTCTACAATGAGCAGTTCTTC

d_call: -
v_call: TRBV2
cdr3_length: 16
clone_size: once
j_call: TRBJ2-3
cdr3_aa: CASSVLGGGSTDTQYF
cdr3_nt: TGTGCCAGCAGTGTGTTAGGAGGAGGGAGCACAGATACGCAGTATTTT

d_call: -
v_call: TRBV27
cdr3_length: 13
clone_size: -
j_call: TRBJ2-1
cdr3_aa: CASSHSTWGEQFF
cdr3_nt: TGTGCCAGCAGCCACTCAACCTGGGGCGAGCAGTTCTTC

d_call: -
v_call: TRBV11-2
cdr3_length: 15
clone_size: -
j_call: TRBJ1-4
cdr3_aa: CASSLVAGEFEKLFF
cdr3_nt: TGTGCCAGCAGCTTAGTTGCAGGTGAATTCGAAAAACTGTTTTTT

d_call: -
v_call: TRBV28
cdr3_length: 15
clone_size: -
j_call: TRBJ1-5
cdr3_aa: CASSSEQEGNQPQHF
cdr3_nt: TGTGCCAGCAGTTCCGAGCAGGAGGGCAATCAGCCCCAGCATTTT

d_call: -
v_call: TRBV19
cdr3_length: 17
clone_size: -
j_call: TRBJ1-2
cdr3_aa: CASSMFSGRGLNYGYTF
cdr3_nt: TGTGCCAGTAGTATGTTCAGTGGCCGCGGACTTAACTATGGCTACACCTTC

d_call: TRBD1
v_call: TRBV5-6
cdr3_length: 15
clone_size: -
j_call: TRBJ2-5
cdr3_aa: CASSRGQVRSETQYF
cdr3_nt: TGTGCCAGCAGCAGAGGACAGGTTCGATCCGAGACCCAGTACTTC

d_call: -
v_call: TRBV2
cdr3_length: 14
clone_size: -
j_call: TRBJ1-4
cdr3_aa: CASTQQVVNEKLFF
cdr3_nt: TGTGCCAGCACTCAACAGGTAGTCAATGAAAAACTGTTTTTT

d_call: -
v_call: TRBV18
cdr3_length: 11
clone_size: once
j_call: TRBJ2-7
cdr3_aa: CASSVGGEQYF
cdr3_nt: TGTGCCAGCTCAGTAGGAGGCGAGCAGTACTTC

d_call: -
v_call: TRBV2
cdr3_length: 16
clone_size: few
j_call: TRBJ2-6
cdr3_aa: CASRAGDQGGANVLTF
cdr3_nt: TGTGCCAGCAGGGCCGGAGACCAGGGCGGGGCCAACGTCCTGACTTTC

d_call: TRBD2
v_call: TRBV11-2
cdr3_length: 14
clone_size: -
j_call: TRBJ2-1
cdr3_aa: CASSGTSGMNEQFF
cdr3_nt: TGTGCCAGCAGCGGGACTAGCGGGATGAATGAGCAGTTCTTC

d_call: -
v_call: TRBV19
cdr3_length: 16
clone_size: -
j_call: TRBJ1-4
cdr3_aa: CASSQSPGGSNEKLFF
cdr3_nt: TGTGCCAGTAGTCAATCACCCGGGGGTTCTAATGAAAAACTGTTTTTT

d_call: -
v_call: TRBV11-2
cdr3_length: 16
clone_size: -
j_call: TRBJ1-1
cdr3_aa: CASSLVSGGWNTEAFF
cdr3_nt: TGTGCCAGCAGCTTAGTATCCGGGGGGTGGAACACTGAAGCTTTCTTT

d_call: -
v_call: TRBV4-1
cdr3_length: 14
clone_size: -
j_call: TRBJ2-7
cdr3_aa: CASSHSDSSYEQYF
cdr3_nt: TGCGCCAGCAGCCACTCGGACAGCTCCTACGAGCAGTACTTC

d_call: -
v_call: TRBV19
cdr3_length: 17
clone_size: -
j_call: TRBJ2-4
cdr3_aa: CASRSGRIGLAKNIQYF
cdr3_nt: TGTGCCAGTCGGTCGGGAAGGATCGGTTTAGCCAAAAACATTCAGTACTTC

d_call: -
v_call: TRBV7-3
cdr3_length: 13
clone_size: -
j_call: TRBJ1-1
cdr3_aa: CASSLLGGTEAFF
cdr3_nt: TGTGCCAGCAGCTTATTAGGGGGAACTGAAGCTTTCTTT

d_call: TRBD1
v_call: TRBV7-2
cdr3_length: 14
clone_size: -
j_call: TRBJ2-1
cdr3_aa: CASRRQGDGGEQFF
cdr3_nt: TGTGCCAGCAGGAGACAGGGCGATGGGGGTGAGCAGTTCTTC

d_call: TRBD1
v_call: TRBV19
cdr3_length: 15
clone_size: few
j_call: TRBJ2-7
cdr3_aa: CASSIRGQSFYEQYF
cdr3_nt: TGTGCCAGTAGTATAAGGGGACAGAGTTTCTACGAGCAGTACTTC

d_call: -
v_call: TRBV7-9
cdr3_length: 14
clone_size: -
j_call: TRBJ1-4
cdr3_aa: CASSFSGVGEKLFF
cdr3_nt: TGTGCCAGCAGCTTCTCGGGGGTGGGGGAAAAACTGTTTTTT

d_call: TRBD1
v_call: TRBV10-3
cdr3_length: 14
clone_size: -
j_call: TRBJ2-3
cdr3_aa: CAISGTGFTDTQYF
cdr3_nt: TGTGCCATCAGCGGGACAGGCTTCACAGATACGCAGTATTTT